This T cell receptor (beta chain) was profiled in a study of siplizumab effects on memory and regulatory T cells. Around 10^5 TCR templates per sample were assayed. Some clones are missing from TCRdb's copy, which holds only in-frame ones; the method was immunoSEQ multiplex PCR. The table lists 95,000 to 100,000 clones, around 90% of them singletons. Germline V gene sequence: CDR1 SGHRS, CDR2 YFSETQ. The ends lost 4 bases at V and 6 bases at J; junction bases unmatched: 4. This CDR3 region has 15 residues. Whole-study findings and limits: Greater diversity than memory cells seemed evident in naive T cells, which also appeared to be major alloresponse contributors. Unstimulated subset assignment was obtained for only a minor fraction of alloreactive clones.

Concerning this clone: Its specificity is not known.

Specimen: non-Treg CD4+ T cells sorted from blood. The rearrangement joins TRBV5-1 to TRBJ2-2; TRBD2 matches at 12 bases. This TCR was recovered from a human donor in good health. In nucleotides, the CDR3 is TGCGCCAGCAGCACTAGCGGGAGGAAGTCCGGGGAGCTGTTTTTT. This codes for CASSTSGRKSGELFF.